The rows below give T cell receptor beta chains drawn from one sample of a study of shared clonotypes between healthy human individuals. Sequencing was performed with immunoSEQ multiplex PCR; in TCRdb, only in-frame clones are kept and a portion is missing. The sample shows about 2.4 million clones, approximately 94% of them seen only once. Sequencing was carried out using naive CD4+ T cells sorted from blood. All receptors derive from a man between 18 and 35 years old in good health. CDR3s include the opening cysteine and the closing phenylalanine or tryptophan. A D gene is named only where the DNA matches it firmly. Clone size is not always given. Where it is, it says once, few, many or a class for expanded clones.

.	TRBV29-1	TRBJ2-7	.	TGCAGCGTTGGATCTTTCGCGGTCCGCTCCTACGAGCAGTACTTC	CSVGSFAVRSYEQYF
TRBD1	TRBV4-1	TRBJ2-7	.	TGCGCCAGCAGCCAAGATAGTATCAGGGGGTCCGACGTATCCTACGAGCAGTACTTC	CASSQDSIRGSDVSYEQYF
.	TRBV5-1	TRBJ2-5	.	TGCGCCAGCAGCGCTGGACAGCAAGAGACCCAGTACTTC	CASSAGQQETQYF
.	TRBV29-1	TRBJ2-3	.	TGCAGCGTTGTTTCCCCCCCCACAGATACGCAGTATTTT	CSVVSPPTDTQYF
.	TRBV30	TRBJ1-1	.	TGTGCCTGGAGTGTACGGGCGGCGGACACTGAAGCTTTCTTT	CAWSVRAADTEAFF
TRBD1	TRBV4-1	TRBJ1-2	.	TGCGCCAGCAGCCAAGATCGGGGACAGGGTAACCTCTATGGCTACACCTTC	CASSQDRGQGNLYGYTF
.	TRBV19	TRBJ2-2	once	TGTGCCAGTGCGGGCACCGCGAACACCGGGGAGCTGTTTTTT	CASAGTANTGELFF
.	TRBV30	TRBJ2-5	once	TGTGCCTGGAGTGGTCCCCGCTCCCACCCGCCAGGATCTCAAGAGACCCAGTACTTC	CAWSGPRSHPPGSQETQYF
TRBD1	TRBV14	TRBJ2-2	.	TGTGCCAGCAGCCAGAGGGACAGAATCACCGGGGAGCTGTTTTTT	CASSQRDRITGELFF
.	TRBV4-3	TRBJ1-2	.	TGCGCCAGCAGCCAAGAGGGGGTCGTGAGCTATGGCTACACCTTC	CASSQEGVVSYGYTF
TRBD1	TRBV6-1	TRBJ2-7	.	TGTGCCAGCAGTGAAATCGCCAGGGGGTCCTACGAGCAGTACTTC	CASSEIARGSYEQYF
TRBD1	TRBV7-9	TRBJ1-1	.	TGTGCCAGCAGTCGGGGACAGCCGAACACTGAAGCTTTCTTT	CASSRGQPNTEAFF
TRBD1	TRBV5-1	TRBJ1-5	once	TGCGCCAGCAGCTTGGAAGGGACAGGGAATCAGCCCCAGCATTTT	CASSLEGTGNQPQHF
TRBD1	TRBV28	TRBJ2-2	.	TGTGCCAGCAGCCTCGGACAGGCCTTCACCGGGGAGCTGTTTTTT	CASSLGQAFTGELFF
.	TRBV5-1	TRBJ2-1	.	TGCGCCAGCAGCTTGGTGATAAGCTCCTACAATGAGCAGTTCTTC	CASSLVISSYNEQFF
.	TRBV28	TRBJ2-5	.	TGTGCCAGCAGCTTGACGTGGGCAGAGACCCAGTACTTC	CASSLTWAETQYF
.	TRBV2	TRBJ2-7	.	TGTGCCAGCAGCACATTATACGAGCAGTACTTC	CASSTLYEQYF
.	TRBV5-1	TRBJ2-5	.	TGCGCCAGCTTCCCGGGGGTCGGGGGAGAGACCCAGTACTTC	CASFPGVGGETQYF
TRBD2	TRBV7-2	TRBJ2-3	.	TGTGCCAGCAGAAAGACAGCGGGAGTGGTCGCAGATACGCAGTATTTT	CASRKTAGVVADTQYF
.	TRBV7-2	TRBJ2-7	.	TGTGCCAGCAGCTTGGCCAGGACCTACGAGCAGTACTTC	CASSLARTYEQYF
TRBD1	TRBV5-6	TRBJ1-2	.	TGTGCCAGCAGCTGTTGGGACAGGAGTAACTATGGCTACACCTTC	CASSCWDRSNYGYTF
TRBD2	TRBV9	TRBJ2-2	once	TGTGCCAGCAGCGTAGCGGGGGGGAGAACCGGGGAGCTGTTTTTT	CASSVAGGRTGELFF
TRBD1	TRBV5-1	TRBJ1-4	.	TGCGCCAGCAGGACCGGGACAGGCAATGAAAAACTGTTTTTT	CASRTGTGNEKLFF
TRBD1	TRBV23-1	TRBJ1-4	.	TGCGCCAGCAGTCAAAGACAGGGGGGGGGAAAACTGTTTTTT	CASSQRQGGGKLFF
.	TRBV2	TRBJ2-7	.	TGTGCCAGCGCGTCCGGGCCTTCCTCCTACGAGCAGTACTTC	CASASGPSSYEQYF
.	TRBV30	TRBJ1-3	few	TGTGCCTGGAGTGTAGGCGGTACGGGGGTTACAGGGAACACCATATATTTT	CAWSVGGTGVTGNTIYF
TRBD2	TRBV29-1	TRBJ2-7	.	TGCAGCGTACGGGAGGGCTCCTACGAGCAGTACTTC	CSVREGSYEQYF
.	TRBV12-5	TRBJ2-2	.	TGTGCTAGTGGCCAGGCGGCCGGGGAGCTGTTTTTT	CASGQAAGELFF